Ten or more counts support the clone carrying this T cell receptor beta chain. Its matching antigen is unknown. The data belong to a study of response to subunit inactivated influenza vaccine. V trimming: 6 bases; J trimming: 8 bases; junction bases outside the gene matches: 10. This CDR3 is built from 14 residues. Looked up from germline, CDR1 is MNHEY and CDR2 is SVGEGT. TCRdb re-derived calls from the RT-PCR reads in MiXCR, one entry per CDR3 protein. Among approximately 500,000 distinct CDR3 sequences listed, roughly 13% were seen once. Findings of the study overall: Each seasonal flu vaccination may recruit only limited new T cells, authors suggested.

The sample in question was PBMCs from blood, obtained 40 to 50 days after vaccination. This receptor was identified in a man aged 45 to 65 who received an inactivated influenza vaccine. The chain recombines TRBV6-2 or TRBV6-3 with TRBJ1-2; the match to TRBD1 covers 9 bases. CDR3 in amino acids: CASSPTGQGAGYTF. The CDR3 DNA follows: TGTGCCAGCAGCCCCACGGGACAGGGTGCCGGCTACACCTTC.